In its sample, the clone carrying this TCR beta chain was seen many times. What was amplified from RNA transcripts were TCR beta CDR3 regions. The HTBI primer set was used in a first-round RT-PCR of the TCR CDR3. TCRdb re-called the multiplex PCR reads with MiXCR, one entry per CDR3 protein. The sample lists around 390,000 distinct CDR3 sequences; about 14% were seen once. The CDR3 has 17 amino acids. Germline loops: CDR1 SGHTA, CDR2 FQGNSA. The V gene end was trimmed by 2 bases and the J gene end by 7 bases; junction bases not matched to a gene: 10. The record originates from a study of T cells in Graves' hyperthyroidism and ophthalmopathy.

The chain joins TRBV7-2 to TRBJ2-1; TRBD2 aligns across 11 bases. What was sequenced was blood. This TCR was recovered from a woman aged 25 to 39 with Graves' ophthalmopathy. This CDR3 reads CASSLRVAGGLGNEQFF. The CDR3 DNA sequence: TGTGCCAGCAGCTTAAGGGTAGCGGGGGGGCTAGGTAATGAGCAGTTCTTC.